This record looks at one T cell receptor beta chain sequence and its context. Method: immunoSEQ multiplex PCR; TCRdb's copy keeps in-frame clones and lacks some. This sample has around 50,000 clones; around 86% occur once, and the top ten carry 5.2%. The entry originates in a study of T cells in localized non-small cell lung cancer. Germline V gene data show CDR1 as GTSNPN and CDR2 as SVGIG (reference sequence). The germline V and J ends were trimmed by 3 bases and 2 bases, with 17 bases remaining between them. The CDR3 loop spans 16 amino acids. The receptor's source is a woman between 35 and 75 years old with stage I lung adenocarcinoma. The starting material was peripheral blood, obtained before any cancer treatment. The chain recombines TRBV30 with TRBJ1-3; D is unresolved. The CDR3 coding sequence is TGTGCCTGGAGGCAAGCCCATTCTGGAACTGGAAACACCATATATTTT. Translating gives CAWRQAHSGTGNTIYF.